This TCR beta chain stems from a study of blood T cell repertoires in COVID-19. On the study more broadly: Whether acute or convalescent, the COVID-19 samples came from the United States, Italy and Spain. T cells, B-cell-depleted T cells, or PBMCs supplied cDNA or gDNA.

J gave up 0 bases and V 5 bases, and 4 bases lay outside the gene matches. This CDR3 has 15 residues. CDR1 is LNHDA and CDR2 is SQIVND in the germline V gene (reference sequence). Original data processing: Estimates of nucleated cell counts were drawn from the amplification of reference gene primers. Assay used: immunoSEQ multiplex PCR; TCRdb lists only in-frame clones, some missing. V and J calls plus clone size are reproduced from that table; the DNA served to infer D and trimming. This table holds 300,000 to 350,000 clones, under 95% found once. The sequencing input was peripheral blood. The chain has TRBV19 and TRBJ1-5; 7 positions agree with TRBD1. This receptor was obtained from a woman younger than 30 who had recovered from COVID-19. CDR3 sequence: CASSWDRNSNQPQHF. CDR3 nucleotides: TGTGCCAGTAGTTGGGACAGAAATAGCAATCAGCCCCAGCATTTT.